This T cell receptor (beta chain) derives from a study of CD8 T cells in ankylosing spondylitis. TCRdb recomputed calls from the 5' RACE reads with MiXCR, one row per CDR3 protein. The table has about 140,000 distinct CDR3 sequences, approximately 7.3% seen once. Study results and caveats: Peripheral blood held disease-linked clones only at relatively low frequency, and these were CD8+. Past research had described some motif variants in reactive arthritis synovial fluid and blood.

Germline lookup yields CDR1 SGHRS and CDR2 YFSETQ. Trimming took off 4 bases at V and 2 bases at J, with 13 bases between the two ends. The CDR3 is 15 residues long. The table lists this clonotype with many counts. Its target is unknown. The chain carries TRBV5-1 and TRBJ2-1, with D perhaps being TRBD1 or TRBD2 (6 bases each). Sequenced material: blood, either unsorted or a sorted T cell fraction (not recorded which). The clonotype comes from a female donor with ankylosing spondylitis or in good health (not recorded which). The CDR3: CASSSGRGPYNEQFF. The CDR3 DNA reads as TGCGCCAGCAGCAGCGGCCGGGGGCCCTACAATGAGCAGTTCTTC.